A single sample is the source of the 27 T cell receptor beta chains below, sequenced in a study of glioma-infiltrating T cells. Using RNA template, CDR3s of TCR alpha and beta were amplified with iRepertoire arm-PCR. TCRdb re-analysed the multiplex PCR reads in MiXCR, keeping a single row per CDR3 protein. Of about 93,000 distinct CDR3 sequences in the sample, roughly 39% are singletons; the top ten hold about two fifths. The sequencing sample was made of glioma tissue, nonneoplastic brain tissue, or PBMCs (not recorded which). The receptors derive from a human donor with low-grade glioma or glioblastoma, undergoing nonglioma brain surgery, or in good health (not recorded which).

The J gene is TRBJ1-1, the V gene TRBV20-1; D unresolved. CDR1 and CDR2 (germline): DFQATT, SNEGSKA (reference sequence). V was trimmed by 4 bases and J by 7 bases, leaving 10 bases between them. The length of the CDR3 is 11 residues. CDR3 protein: CSAKGYDEAFF. In DNA, the CDR3 is TGCAGTGCTAAAGGTTACGATGAAGCTTTCTTT.

This clonotype was seen ten or more times. J is TRBJ1-1 and V is TRBV7-8, with D unresolved. Germline lookup yields CDR1 SGHVS and CDR2 FQNEAQ. The V and J ends lost 5 bases and 3 bases respectively, with 10 bases between them. The CDR3 runs 13 residues. The CDR3 bases are TGTGCCAGCAGCATCAAGACGGACACTGAAGCTTTCTTT. This codes for CASSIKTDTEAFF.

This rearrangement joins TRBV9 to TRBJ1-3; a weak D match, TRBD1 (6 bases). The V and J ends lost 1 base and 3 bases respectively, with 11 bases between them. The CDR3 has 15 amino acids. CDR1 SGDLS and CDR2 YYNGEE come from the germline V gene. In nucleotides, the CDR3 is TGTGCCAGCAGCGTAACACAGGGTTTTGGAAACACCATATATTTT. As protein: CASSVTQGFGNTIYF.

Concerning this clonotype: Just one base apart from a much larger clone, this may be a read error. The chain has TRBV19 and TRBJ2-1; 9 bases align to TRBD2. The CDR3 length is 13 residues. The V and J ends lost 8 bases and 7 bases, in that order; junction bases with no gene match: 6. CDR1 is LNHDA, CDR2 SQIVND, per germline (reference sequence). The CDR3 region has the DNA TGTGCCAGTGGAAAACTAGCGGGTAATGAGCAGTTCTTC. Amino acid sequence: CASGKLAGNEQFF.

This clonotype was detected ten times or more. The gene calls are TRBV7-9 and TRBJ2-6; D is tentatively TRBD1 or TRBD2 (5 bases each). The CDR3 contains 15 residues. The germline V gene encodes CDR1 SEHNR and CDR2 FQNEAQ (reference sequence). V was cut by 4 bases and J by 1 base, with 8 bases left in between. CDR3 region: CASSSWGSGANVLTF. The CDR3 nucleotides read TGTGCCAGCAGCTCTTGGGGGTCTGGGGCCAACGTCCTGACTTTC.

This clonotype appeared many times. The gene calls are TRBV2 and TRBJ1-1, with unresolved D. Looked up from germline, CDR1 is SNHLY and CDR2 is FYNNEI. Trimming removed 8 bases from V and 5 bases from J, with 15 bases in between. This CDR3 has 13 residues. In DNA form, the CDR3 reads TGTGCCAGCGCAGCCGAAGGTCCAACTGAAGCTTTCTTT. Translated: CASAAEGPTEAFF.

In its sample, this clonotype was seen many times. V is TRBV18 and J is TRBJ2-3; tentative D call: TRBD2 (5 bases). The CDR3 sequence is 15 residues long. The ends were cut back, 0 bases at V and 2 bases at J, with 9 bases in the middle. Germline V CDR1 and CDR2: KGHSH, LQKENI. CDR3 in DNA: TGTGCCAGCTCACCACCAGCGGTTCTCACAGATACGCAGTATTTT. This codes for CASSPPAVLTDTQYF. Full variable domain (rest looked up from reference TRBV18 and TRBJ2-3): NAGVMQNPRHLVRRRGQEARLRCSPMKGHSHVYWYRQLPEEGLKFMVYLQKENIIDESGMPKERFSAEFPKEGPSILRIQQVVRGDSAAYFCASSPPAVLTDTQYFGPGTRLTVL.

This clonotype has only one observation. The junction differs from germline at one of its ends, possibly a read error. The rearrangement links TRBV4-1 to TRBJ2-7; 9 positions match TRBD2. Germline V gives CDR1 MGHRA, CDR2 YSYEKL. This CDR3 comprises 15 residues. The CDR3 coding sequence is TGCGCCAGCAGCTTAACGCGGGAGGGCCGGTACGAGCAGAACTTC. Translating it yields CASSLTREGRYEQNF.

This clonotype was observed a few times. A much larger clone differs by one base, so this may be a read error. Here the CDR3 omits its conserved ending phenylalanine or tryptophan, so a read error is the likely source. The chain uses TRBV12-3 or TRBV12-4 and TRBJ2-3, with unresolved D. V shed 2 bases and J shed 9 bases, with 9 bases lying between them. This CDR3 is built from 12 residues. CDR3 region: CASSLSFWTQYL. The CDR3 coding sequence is TGTGCCAGCAGTTTAAGTTTTTGGACGCAGTATCTT.

This clonotype was observed at least ten times. The V and J genes are TRBV15 and TRBJ2-3, with D unclear. CDR3 length equals 16 residues. Deletions cut 2 bases from V and 0 bases from J, with 12 bases between. Germline CDR1 is LNHNV and CDR2 is YYDKDF (reference sequence). CDR3 in DNA: TGTGCCACCAGCAGACTTTTTGGCATTAGCACAGATACGCAGTATTTT. This translates into CATSRLFGISTDTQYF.

As regards this clonotype: One end of the junction varies from germline; a read error may be responsible. The rearrangement joins TRBV6-1 to TRBJ2-5; no definite D call. Germline CDR1 and CDR2: MNHNS and SASEGT. This CDR3 is built from 14 residues. CDR3 amino acids: CDSSEIGKQETQYF. CDR3 bases: TGTGACAGCAGTGAAATTGGGAAGCAAGAGACACAGTACTTC.

This clonotype was seen repeatedly, ten times or more. The CDR3 region is CSARETGANVLTF. CDR3 DNA: TGCAGTGCTAGAGAGACTGGGGCCAACGTCCTGACTTTC. The chain recombines TRBV20-1 with TRBJ2-6; D is undetermined. The CDR3 is made up of 13 amino acids. Per germline, CDR1 DFQATT and CDR2 SNEGSKA (reference sequence). Between the trimmed V and J ends, which lost 0 bases and 2 bases, there was a span of 2 bases.

This clonotype showed up many times. V is TRBV3-1 and J is TRBJ2-3; tentative D call: TRBD2 (6 bases). V lost 4 bases to trimming and J lost 4 bases, with 12 bases between them. Germline V lookup: CDR1 LGHDT, CDR2 YNNKEL (reference sequence). This CDR3 comprises 14 residues. CDR3 DNA: TGTGCCAGCAGCCGATGGGACTCCGCAGATACGCAGTATTTT. This encodes CASSRWDSADTQYF.

CDR3 coding DNA: TGTGCCAGTATAACGGGACAAAACACCGGGGAGCCGTATTTT. This sequence encodes CASITGQNTGEPYF. J is TRBJ2-3 and V is TRBV6-5; D is perhaps TRBD1 (6 bases). Per the germline V gene, CDR1 is MNHEY and CDR2 is SVGAGI. Trimming took off 9 bases at V and 14 bases at J, with 27 bases between the two ends. There are 14 residues in the CDR3.

This clonotype has ten or more counts. The chain links TRBV2 to TRBJ2-1, with 9 bases lining up with TRBD1. The CDR3 has 15 residues. V dropped 6 bases and J dropped 5; count of bases not matched to a gene: 8. Germline V gene lookup returns CDR1 SNHLY and CDR2 FYNNEI. The CDR3 here is CASSRDREEDNEQFF. The CDR3 nucleotides are TGTGCCAGCAGCCGGGACAGGGAAGAGGACAATGAGCAGTTCTTC.

There are many counts of this clonotype. The rearrangement links TRBV20-1 to TRBJ2-7; 9 bases are a match to TRBD1. The CDR3 is 15 amino acids. Looked up from germline, CDR1 is DFQATT and CDR2 is SNEGSKA (reference sequence). V shed 4 bases and J 3 bases; nucleotides not matched to a gene: 10. The CDR3 region is CSATQPRDRDYEQYF. DNA of the CDR3: TGCAGTGCTACCCAGCCCCGGGACAGGGACTACGAGCAGTACTTC.

The rearrangement links TRBV28 to TRBJ2-5; no firm D call. CDR1 and CDR2 (germline): MDHEN, SYDVKM. V was pared by 2 bases and J by 5 bases, with 12 bases between. CDR3 length: 14 amino acids. The CDR3 DNA sequence: TGTGCCAGCAGTTTAGGTAGGGATGTGGAGACCCAGTACTTC. This gives the protein CASSLGRDVETQYF.

This clonotype was detected ten times or more. V usage is TRBV18 and J usage is TRBJ2-5; TRBD1 might be the D (5 bases). CDR3 length: 13 amino acids. Germline V CDR1 and CDR2: KGHSH, LQKENI. Trimming removed 6 bases at V and 4 bases at J, with 12 bases between. CDR3 in amino acids: CASSLVQGETQYF. The CDR3 DNA follows: TGTGCCAGCTCTCTCGTCCAGGGAGAGACCCAGTACTTC.

In regard to this clonotype: A much larger clone differs by one base, so this may be a read error. This sequence joins TRBV7-9 and TRBJ2-5; the D is unclear. Per germline, CDR1 SEHNR and CDR2 FQNEAQ (reference sequence). The CDR3 runs to 13 residues. CDR3 sequence reads: CASSPEMEEAQYF. CDR3 nucleotide sequence: TGTGCCAGCAGCCCAGAGATGGAAGAGGCCCAGTACTTC.

This clonotype appeared many times. The V gene is TRBV7-9, the J gene TRBJ2-6, with TRBD1 as a possible D gene (5 bases). The CDR3 runs 17 residues. CDR1 is SEHNR and CDR2 is FQNEAQ in the germline V gene (reference sequence). Trimming removed 5 bases from V and 0 bases from J, with 14 bases in between. CDR3 sequence: CASSPQVTYSGANVLTF. CDR3 coding DNA: TGTGCCAGCAGCCCACAGGTCACCTACTCTGGGGCCAACGTCCTGACTTTC.

This sequence joins TRBV20-1 and TRBJ1-5; no firm D call. This CDR3 has 18 amino acids. CDR1 and CDR2 from the germline V gene are DFQATT and SNEGSKA (reference sequence). V lost 2 bases to trimming and J lost 11 bases, with 31 bases between them. CDR3 coding DNA: TGCAGTGCTAGACTTCGTTCGTGGAGGTCCGACCGCAATAGGGCCCAGCATTTT. It yields the protein CSARLRSWRSDRNRAQHF.

On this clonotype itself: A junction end diverges from the germline sequence, so it may reflect a read error. The CDR3 spells CASSLDGTHNLPLHF. For the CDR3, the DNA is TGTGCCAGCAGCCTAGACGGGACTCATAATTTACCCCTCCACTTT. This sequence joins TRBV7-8 and TRBJ1-6, with a tentative D call TRBD1 (5 bases). The CDR3 has 15 residues. Per the germline V gene, CDR1 is SGHVS and CDR2 is FQNEAQ.

This clonotype was counted many times. The chain is built from TRBV18 and TRBJ2-1, with a possible D match to TRBD1 (6 bases). Looked up from germline, CDR1 is KGHSH and CDR2 is LQKENI. The CDR3 spans 13 residues. Trimming removed 3 bases from V and 9 bases from J, with 12 bases in between. The CDR3 protein is CASSPRDIGEQFF. Here the CDR3 DNA reads TGTGCCAGCTCACCCCGGGACATTGGTGAGCAGTTCTTC.

There are many counts of this clonotype. J is TRBJ2-1 and V is TRBV18; TRBD2 matches 11 bases. V lost 5 bases and J lost 3; bases outside the gene matches: 6. The CDR3 length is 16 residues. Germline CDR1 and CDR2: KGHSH and LQKENI. In nucleotides, the CDR3 is TGTGCCAGCTCAGGCGGCGGGACTAGCGGCTACAATGAGCAGTTCTTC. Amino acid sequence: CASSGGGTSGYNEQFF.

DNA of the CDR3: TGCAGTGCTAGAGAAGCGGGGGGGCCCCGGCAGCCCCAGCATTTT. This encodes CSAREAGGPRQPQHF. This chain connects TRBV20-1 to TRBJ1-5, with a possible D match to TRBD1 (6 bases). The ends were cut back, 0 bases at V and 7 bases at J, with 16 bases in the middle. The V gene's germline CDR1 is DFQATT and CDR2 SNEGSKA (reference sequence). The CDR3 consists of 15 residues.

This clonotype has a count of ten or more. The rearrangement joins TRBV2 to TRBJ2-2; 9 positions agree with TRBD1. The junction had 7 bases not matched to a gene; V was cut back by 8 bases and J by 6 bases. Germline CDR1 reads SNHLY; CDR2 reads FYNNEI. The CDR3 has 14 residues. The CDR3, as DNA: TGTGCCAGCGTTGCGGACAGGGGCGCCGGGGAGCTGTTTTTT. It is translated as CASVADRGAGELFF.

This clonotype was picked up many times. This chain joins TRBV27 and TRBJ1-1; 7 bases fit TRBD1. CDR3 length equals 12 residues. Germline lookup yields CDR1 MNHEY and CDR2 SMNVEV (reference sequence). V trimming: 4 bases; J trimming: 7 bases; junction bases outside the gene matches: 3. CDR3 amino acids: CASSSNRGEAFF. The CDR3, as DNA: TGTGCCAGCAGTTCTAACAGGGGTGAAGCTTTCTTT.